Listed below are T cell receptor beta chains from one sample, sequenced in a study of yellow fever vaccine responses in identical twins. TCRdb independently ran MiXCR on the RT-PCR reads; one entry per CDR3 protein. The sample shows 4,500 to 7,000 distinct CDR3 sequences, 50% to 80% of them seen only once. Sequences were derived from T cells from blood (PBMCs), unsorted or a sorted subset (not recorded which), sampled before or after yellow fever vaccination (not recorded which). The receptors here all came from a woman in her late teens or twenties who received the yellow fever vaccine. Both conserved end residues are part of each CDR3. The order of the fields is clone size, J gene, D gene, V gene, CDR3 DNA, CDR3 protein. The D gene is left open where the match is weak. Size is omitted from some rows. Given values are once, few, many or a class for expanded clones.

clone_size: -; j_call: TRBJ1-4; d_call: -; v_call: TRBV12-3/TRBV12-4; cdr3_nt: TGTGCCAGCAGGAAGACCCCGGGACCTTGGGATGAAAAACTGTTTTTT; cdr3_aa: CASRKTPGPWDEKLFF
clone_size: few; j_call: TRBJ2-2; d_call: -; v_call: TRBV6-5; cdr3_nt: TGTGCCAGCAGTTCGACTAGGACGGCCGGGGAGCTGTTTTTT; cdr3_aa: CASSSTRTAGELFF
clone_size: -; j_call: TRBJ2-7; d_call: TRBD2; v_call: TRBV10-1; cdr3_nt: TGCGCCAGCAGGTTCTCTGGGCGGGAGGGCCAGTACGAGCAGTACTTC; cdr3_aa: CASRFSGREGQYEQYF
clone_size: -; j_call: TRBJ2-1; d_call: -; v_call: TRBV7-6; cdr3_nt: TGTGCCAGCAGCTTAGCGCTTGGTCGGACAGACAATGAGCAGTTCTTC; cdr3_aa: CASSLALGRTDNEQFF
clone_size: -; j_call: TRBJ2-7; d_call: -; v_call: TRBV29-1; cdr3_nt: TGCAGCGTCAGTAAGGGGACAACCTACGAGCAGTACTTC; cdr3_aa: CSVSKGTTYEQYF
clone_size: -; j_call: TRBJ2-7; d_call: TRBD1; v_call: TRBV20-1; cdr3_nt: TGCAGTGCTAGAGCTGAGGGGGCGGTCTCCTACGAGCAGTACTTC; cdr3_aa: CSARAEGAVSYEQYF
clone_size: -; j_call: TRBJ2-1; d_call: -; v_call: TRBV20-1; cdr3_nt: TGCAGTGCTAGAGATCCCACCAGCGGAAACAATGAGCAGTTCTTC; cdr3_aa: CSARDPTSGNNEQFF
clone_size: -; j_call: TRBJ1-5; d_call: -; v_call: TRBV18; cdr3_nt: TGTGCCAGCTCACCACGGAATCAGGGAAATCAGCCCCAGCATTTT; cdr3_aa: CASSPRNQGNQPQHF
clone_size: -; j_call: TRBJ2-7; d_call: -; v_call: TRBV29-1; cdr3_nt: TGCAGCGTTGAAACATCCTACGAGCAGTACTTC; cdr3_aa: CSVETSYEQYF
clone_size: -; j_call: TRBJ2-5; d_call: TRBD2; v_call: TRBV7-3; cdr3_nt: TGTGCCAGTTCCGGGGGGAGGAAGGAGACCCAGTACTTC; cdr3_aa: CASSGGRKETQYF
clone_size: -; j_call: TRBJ2-1; d_call: -; v_call: TRBV29-1; cdr3_nt: TGCAGCGTGGGAATGTACCCCTACAATGAGCAGTTCTTC; cdr3_aa: CSVGMYPYNEQFF
clone_size: few; j_call: TRBJ1-2; d_call: -; v_call: TRBV18; cdr3_nt: TGTGCCAGCTCACCACCAACTGAGTCCTATGGCTACACCTTC; cdr3_aa: CASSPPTESYGYTF
clone_size: -; j_call: TRBJ2-7; d_call: -; v_call: TRBV29-1; cdr3_nt: TGCAGAGTTGCGGGAATTGATTCCTACGAGCAGTACTTC; cdr3_aa: CRVAGIDSYEQYF
clone_size: -; j_call: TRBJ2-7; d_call: -; v_call: TRBV20-1; cdr3_nt: TGCAGTGCTAGAAAGGATTTCTACGAGCAGTACTTC; cdr3_aa: CSARKDFYEQYF
clone_size: -; j_call: TRBJ1-6; d_call: -; v_call: TRBV7-3; cdr3_nt: TGTGCCAGCAGCGCCCCGGGACTTAATTCACCCCTCCACTTT; cdr3_aa: CASSAPGLNSPLHF
clone_size: -; j_call: TRBJ1-2; d_call: TRBD1; v_call: TRBV24-1; cdr3_nt: TGTGCCACCAGTGATTCCGGGACAGGCCACTATGGCTACACCTTC; cdr3_aa: CATSDSGTGHYGYTF
clone_size: few; j_call: TRBJ2-1; d_call: TRBD2; v_call: TRBV6-4; cdr3_nt: TGTGCCAGCAGTGACTCGGGACTAGCGGGAGGGGAAGAGCAGTTCTTC; cdr3_aa: CASSDSGLAGGEEQFF
clone_size: -; j_call: TRBJ2-7; d_call: -; v_call: TRBV12-3/TRBV12-4; cdr3_nt: TGTGCCAGCAGTTTAATGGCGAGCGGCGAGCAGTACTTC; cdr3_aa: CASSLMASGEQYF
clone_size: -; j_call: TRBJ2-5; d_call: -; v_call: TRBV4-1; cdr3_nt: TGCGCCAGCAGCCAAGATGTTAGACAAGAGACCCAGTACTTC; cdr3_aa: CASSQDVRQETQYF
clone_size: -; j_call: TRBJ2-1; d_call: -; v_call: TRBV3-1; cdr3_nt: TGTGCCAGCAGCCAAGATCAACGCTACAATGAGCAGTTCTTC; cdr3_aa: CASSQDQRYNEQFF
clone_size: -; j_call: TRBJ1-1; d_call: -; v_call: TRBV3-1; cdr3_nt: TGTGCCAGCAGCCGTGGTTACGAAGTTGCTGAAGCTTTCTTT; cdr3_aa: CASSRGYEVAEAFF
clone_size: -; j_call: TRBJ2-1; d_call: TRBD2; v_call: TRBV28; cdr3_nt: TGTGCCAGCAGGATTACGGGACTAGCGAGTCCTTACAATGAGCAGTTCTTC; cdr3_aa: CASRITGLASPYNEQFF
clone_size: -; j_call: TRBJ1-4; d_call: -; v_call: TRBV15; cdr3_nt: TGTGCCACCCTTCGACAGCCTAATGAAAAACTGTTTTTT; cdr3_aa: CATLRQPNEKLFF
clone_size: -; j_call: TRBJ2-1; d_call: -; v_call: TRBV29-1; cdr3_nt: TGCAGCGTCGGACCGGGTTCCTACAATGAGCAGTTCTTC; cdr3_aa: CSVGPGSYNEQFF
clone_size: -; j_call: TRBJ2-7; d_call: TRBD1; v_call: TRBV23-1; cdr3_nt: TGCGCCAGCGATATCCCCGGGGACAGTCAGACCTACGAGCAGTACTTC; cdr3_aa: CASDIPGDSQTYEQYF
clone_size: once; j_call: TRBJ2-7; d_call: -; v_call: TRBV29-1; cdr3_nt: TGCAGCGTAGGCTGGTCGGACGTCACCAACGAGCAGTACTTC; cdr3_aa: CSVGWSDVTNEQYF
clone_size: -; j_call: TRBJ2-3; d_call: TRBD2; v_call: TRBV29-1; cdr3_nt: TGCAGCGTTGAACCTAGCGGGAGGGCCAAAGATACGCAGTATTTT; cdr3_aa: CSVEPSGRAKDTQYF
clone_size: few; j_call: TRBJ2-2; d_call: -; v_call: TRBV29-1; cdr3_nt: TGCAGCGTTGCAGGGGCTCTGAACACCGGGGAGCTGTTTTTT; cdr3_aa: CSVAGALNTGELFF
clone_size: -; j_call: TRBJ2-1; d_call: TRBD2; v_call: TRBV29-1; cdr3_nt: TGCAGCGTTGCCTCTTCGGGGGGGGGCGGCAATGAGCAGTTCTTC; cdr3_aa: CSVASSGGGGNEQFF
clone_size: -; j_call: TRBJ2-1; d_call: -; v_call: TRBV9; cdr3_nt: TGTGCCAGCAGCGTAGAGGCAGGGGAGTGGAATGAGCAGTTCTTC; cdr3_aa: CASSVEAGEWNEQFF
clone_size: -; j_call: TRBJ2-5; d_call: -; v_call: TRBV7-6; cdr3_nt: TGTGCCAGCAGCTTTCGGGTAACCCTAGGAGGCCAAGAGACCCAGTACTTC; cdr3_aa: CASSFRVTLGGQETQYF
clone_size: -; j_call: TRBJ2-5; d_call: TRBD1; v_call: TRBV7-8; cdr3_nt: TGTGCCAGCAGCTTGCAGGGGGCTCCCCAAGAGACCCAGTACTTC; cdr3_aa: CASSLQGAPQETQYF
clone_size: -; j_call: TRBJ2-3; d_call: -; v_call: TRBV18; cdr3_nt: TGTGCCAGCTCACCAGATGGGACAACTAGCACAGATACGCAGTATTTT; cdr3_aa: CASSPDGTTSTDTQYF
clone_size: once; j_call: TRBJ1-1; d_call: -; v_call: TRBV11-1; cdr3_nt: TGTGCCAGCAGCCCGCGGACAGTGGCGAACACTGAAGCTTTCTTT; cdr3_aa: CASSPRTVANTEAFF
clone_size: -; j_call: TRBJ1-2; d_call: -; v_call: TRBV7-2; cdr3_nt: TGTGCCAGCAGCTTAGCTACGGGGTTTGGCTACACCTTC; cdr3_aa: CASSLATGFGYTF
clone_size: -; j_call: TRBJ2-5; d_call: -; v_call: TRBV29-1; cdr3_nt: TGCAGCGTTGTCAGGGGCAGTCGAGAGACCCAGTACTTC; cdr3_aa: CSVVRGSRETQYF
clone_size: once; j_call: TRBJ1-5; d_call: -; v_call: TRBV4-1; cdr3_nt: TGCGCCAGCAGCCAAGAGGGGGCGGATCAGCCCCAGCATTTT; cdr3_aa: CASSQEGADQPQHF